The T cell receptor (beta chain) under discussion was sequenced for a study of T cells after yellow fever vaccination. This clonotype was recorded at least ten times. The antigen remains undetermined. 5'RACE template switching produced TCR cDNA carrying a universal primer site and UMIs. MiXCR, applied by TCRdb to the 5' RACE reads, yields one record per CDR3 protein. This sample has 250,000 to 400,000 distinct CDR3 sequences, with approximately 4.3% found just once. Broader study findings: When the response was secondary, it was weaker but reached its peak faster, day 5 versus 15.

The clonotype originates from a man between 18 and 35 years old who received the YFV17D yellow fever vaccine. The sequencing here drew on PBMCs, taken 15 days after the yellow fever booster vaccination.

The CDR3 protein is CASSLRTRDSRQYF. CDR3 nucleotide sequence: TGTGCCAGCAGCCTACGAACCCGGGACTCCCGGCAGTACTTC. The J gene is TRBJ2-7, the V gene TRBV12-3 or TRBV12-4; the D gene is possibly TRBD2 (6 bases). CDR3 size: 14 residues. Trimming shortened V by 6 bases and J by 9 bases, and 21 bases separated the two germline ends.